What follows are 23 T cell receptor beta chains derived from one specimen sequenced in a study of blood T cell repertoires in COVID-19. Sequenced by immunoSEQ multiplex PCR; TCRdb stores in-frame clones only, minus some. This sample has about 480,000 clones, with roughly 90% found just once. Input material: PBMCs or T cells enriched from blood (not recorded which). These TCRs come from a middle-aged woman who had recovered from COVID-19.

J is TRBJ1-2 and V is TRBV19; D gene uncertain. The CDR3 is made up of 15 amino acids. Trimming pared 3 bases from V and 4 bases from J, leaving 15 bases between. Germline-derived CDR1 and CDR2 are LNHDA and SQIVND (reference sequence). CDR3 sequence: CASSIDSLGPYGYTF. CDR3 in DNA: TGTGCCAGTAGTATCGACTCCCTTGGCCCCTATGGCTACACCTTC.

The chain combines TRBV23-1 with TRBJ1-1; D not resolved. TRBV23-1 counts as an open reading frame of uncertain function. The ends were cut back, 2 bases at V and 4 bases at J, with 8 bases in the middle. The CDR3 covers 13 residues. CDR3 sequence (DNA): TGCGCCAGCAGTCAACCTTCTTTCACTGAAGCTTTCTTT. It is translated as CASSQPSFTEAFF.

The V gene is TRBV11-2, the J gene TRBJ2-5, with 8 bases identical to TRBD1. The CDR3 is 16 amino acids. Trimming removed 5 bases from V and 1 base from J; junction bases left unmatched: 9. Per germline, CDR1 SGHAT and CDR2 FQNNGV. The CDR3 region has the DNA TGTGCCAGCAGCCATCCAGGGGGCGGGACCCAAGAGACCCAGTACTTC. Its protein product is CASSHPGGGTQETQYF. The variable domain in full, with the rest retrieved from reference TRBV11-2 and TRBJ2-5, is EAGVAQSPRYKIIEKRQSVAFWCNPISGHATLYWYQQILGQGPKLLIQFQNNGVVDDSQLPKDRFSAERLKGVDSTLKIQPAKLEDSAVYLCASSHPGGGTQETQYFGPGTRLLVL.

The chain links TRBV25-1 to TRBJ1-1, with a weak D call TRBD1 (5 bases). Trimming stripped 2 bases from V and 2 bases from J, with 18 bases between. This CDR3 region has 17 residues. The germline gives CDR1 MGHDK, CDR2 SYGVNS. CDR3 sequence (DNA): TGTGCCAGCAGTGAAGCTATGGGGCTGGGAGGAAACACTGAAGCTTTCTTT. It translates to CASSEAMGLGGNTEAFF. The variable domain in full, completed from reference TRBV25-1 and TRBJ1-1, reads EADIYQTPRYLVIGTGKKITLECSQTMGHDKMYWYQQDPGMELHLIHYSYGVNSTEKGDLSSESTVSRIRTEHFPLTLESARPSHTSQYLCASSEAMGLGGNTEAFFGQGTRLTVV.

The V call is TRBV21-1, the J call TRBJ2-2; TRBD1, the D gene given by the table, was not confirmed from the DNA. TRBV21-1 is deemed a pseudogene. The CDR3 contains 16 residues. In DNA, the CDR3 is TGTGCCAGCAGCTATAGACAGGGTCGGGCCACCGGGGAGCTGTTTTTT. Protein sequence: CASSYRQGRATGELFF.

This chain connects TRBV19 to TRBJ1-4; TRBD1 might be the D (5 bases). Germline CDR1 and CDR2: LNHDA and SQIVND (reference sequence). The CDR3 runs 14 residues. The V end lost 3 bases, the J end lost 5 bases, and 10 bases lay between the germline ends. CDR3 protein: CASSIPGPNEKLFF. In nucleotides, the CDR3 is TGTGCCAGTAGTATCCCAGGGCCGAATGAAAAACTGTTTTTT.

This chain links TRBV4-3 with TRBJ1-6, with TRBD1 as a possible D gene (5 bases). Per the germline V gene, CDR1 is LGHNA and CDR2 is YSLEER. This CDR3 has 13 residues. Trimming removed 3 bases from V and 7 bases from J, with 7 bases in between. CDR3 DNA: TGCGCCAGCAGCCAGAACAGGAATTCACCCCTCCACTTT. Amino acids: CASSQNRNSPLHF.

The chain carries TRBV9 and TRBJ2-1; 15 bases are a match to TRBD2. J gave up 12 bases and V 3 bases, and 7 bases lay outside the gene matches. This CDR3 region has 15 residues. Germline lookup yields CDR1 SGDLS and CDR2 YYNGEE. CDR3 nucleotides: TGTGCCAGCAGCGACCAAGGACTAGCGGGAGGGCGGCAGTTCTTC. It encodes CASSDQGLAGGRQFF.

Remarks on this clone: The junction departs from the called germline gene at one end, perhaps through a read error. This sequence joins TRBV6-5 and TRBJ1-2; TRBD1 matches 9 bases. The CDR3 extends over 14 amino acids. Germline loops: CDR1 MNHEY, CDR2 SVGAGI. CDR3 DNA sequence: TGTGCCAGCAGTACAGGGGGCGAAAACTATGGCCACACCTTC. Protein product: CASSTGGENYGHTF.

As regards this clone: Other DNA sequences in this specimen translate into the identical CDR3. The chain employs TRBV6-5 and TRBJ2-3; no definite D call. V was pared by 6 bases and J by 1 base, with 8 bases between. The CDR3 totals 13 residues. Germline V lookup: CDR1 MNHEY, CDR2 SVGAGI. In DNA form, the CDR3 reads TGTGCCAGCAGGGGCCCGGGCACAGATACGCAGTATTTT. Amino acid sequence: CASRGPGTDTQYF.

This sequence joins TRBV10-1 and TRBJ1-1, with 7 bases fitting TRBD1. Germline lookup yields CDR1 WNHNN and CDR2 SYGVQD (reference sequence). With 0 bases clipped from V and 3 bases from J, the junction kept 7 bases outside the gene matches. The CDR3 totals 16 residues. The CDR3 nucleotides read TGCGCCAGCAGTGAGTCCCCGACAGGGTCGGACACTGAAGCTTTCTTT. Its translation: CASSESPTGSDTEAFF.

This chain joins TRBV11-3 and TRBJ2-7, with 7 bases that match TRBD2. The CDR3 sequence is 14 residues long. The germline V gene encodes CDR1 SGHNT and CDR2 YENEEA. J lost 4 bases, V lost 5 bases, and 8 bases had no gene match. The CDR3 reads CASSTRGGPYEQYF. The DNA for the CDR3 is TGTGCCAGCAGCACGAGGGGAGGGCCTTACGAGCAGTACTTC.

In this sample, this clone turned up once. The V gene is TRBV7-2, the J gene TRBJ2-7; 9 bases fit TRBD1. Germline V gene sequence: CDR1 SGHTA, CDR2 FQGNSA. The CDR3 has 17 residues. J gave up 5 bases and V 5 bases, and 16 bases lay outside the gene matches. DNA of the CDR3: TGTGCCAGCAGCGCCCGGGGGCTCCGGGACAGGGACCACGAGCAGTACTTC. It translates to CASSARGLRDRDHEQYF.

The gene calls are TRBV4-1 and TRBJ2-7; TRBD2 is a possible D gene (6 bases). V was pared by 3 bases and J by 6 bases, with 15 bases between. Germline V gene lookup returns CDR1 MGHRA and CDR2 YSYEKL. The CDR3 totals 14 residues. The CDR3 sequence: CASSQTSLVAEQYF. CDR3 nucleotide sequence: TGCGCCAGCAGCCAGACTAGTTTGGTAGCCGAGCAGTACTTC.

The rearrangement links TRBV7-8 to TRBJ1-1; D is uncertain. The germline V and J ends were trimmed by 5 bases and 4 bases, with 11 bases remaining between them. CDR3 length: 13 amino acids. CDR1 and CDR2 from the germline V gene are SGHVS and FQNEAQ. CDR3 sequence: CASSVKGSTEAFF. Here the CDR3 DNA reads TGTGCCAGCAGCGTAAAAGGGAGCACTGAAGCTTTCTTT.

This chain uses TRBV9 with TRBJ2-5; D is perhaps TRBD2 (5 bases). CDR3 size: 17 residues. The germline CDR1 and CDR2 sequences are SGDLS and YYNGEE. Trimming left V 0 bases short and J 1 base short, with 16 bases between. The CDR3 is CASSVATSNGIQETQYF. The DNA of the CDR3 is TGTGCCAGCAGCGTAGCTACCTCGAACGGGATCCAAGAGACCCAGTACTTC.

The CDR3 DNA sequence: TGCGCCAGCAGCTTGGTGGCAGGTTCCTACGAGCAGTACTTC. Protein product: CASSLVAGSYEQYF. The chain couples TRBV5-1 to TRBJ2-7, with D hard to call. Germline V gives CDR1 SGHRS, CDR2 YFSETQ. Trimming shortened V by 0 bases and J by 1 base, and 8 bases separated the two germline ends. The CDR3 totals 14 residues. Based on the CDR3 plus reference TRBV5-1 and TRBJ2-7, the full variable domain is KAGVTQTPRYLIKTRGQQVTLSCSPISGHRSVSWYQQTPGQGLQFLFEYFSETQRNKGNFPGRFSGRQFSNSRSEMNVSTLELGDSALYLCASSLVAGSYEQYFGPGTRLTVT.

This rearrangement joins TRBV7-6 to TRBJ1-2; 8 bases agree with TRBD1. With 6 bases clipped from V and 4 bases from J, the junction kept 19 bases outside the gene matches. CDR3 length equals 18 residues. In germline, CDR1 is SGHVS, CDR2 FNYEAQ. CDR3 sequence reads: CASSYRETRQGASYGYTF. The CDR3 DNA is TGTGCCAGCAGTTACCGCGAGACTAGGCAGGGGGCTAGCTATGGCTACACCTTC.

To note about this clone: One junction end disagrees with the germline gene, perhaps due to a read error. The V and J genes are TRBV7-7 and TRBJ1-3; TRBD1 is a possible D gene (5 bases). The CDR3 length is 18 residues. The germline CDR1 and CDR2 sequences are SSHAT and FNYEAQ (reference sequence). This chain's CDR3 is CASSLEPLDRYSGNTIYF. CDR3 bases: TGTGCTAGCAGCTTAGAACCCCTTGACAGATACTCTGGAAACACCATATATTTT.

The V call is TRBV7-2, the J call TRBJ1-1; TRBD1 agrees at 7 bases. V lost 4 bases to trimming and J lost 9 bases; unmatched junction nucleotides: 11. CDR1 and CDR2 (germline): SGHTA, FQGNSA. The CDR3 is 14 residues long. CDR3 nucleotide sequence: TGTGCCAGCAGCTCCAGACAGGGCGGCCTCCAAGCTTTCTTT. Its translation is CASSSRQGGLQAFF. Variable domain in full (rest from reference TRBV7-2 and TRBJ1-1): GAGVSQSPSNKVTEKGKDVELRCDPISGHTALYWYRQSLGQGLEFLIYFQGNSAPDKSGLPSDRFSAERTGGSVSTLTIQRTQQEDSAVYLCASSSRQGGLQAFFGQGTRLTVV.

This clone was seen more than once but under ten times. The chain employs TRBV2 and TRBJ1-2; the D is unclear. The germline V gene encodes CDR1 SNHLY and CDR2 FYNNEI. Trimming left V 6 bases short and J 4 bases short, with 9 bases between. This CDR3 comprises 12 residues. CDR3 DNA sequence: TGTGCCAGCAGGCCAGAAATCTATGGCTACACCTTC. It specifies CASRPEIYGYTF.

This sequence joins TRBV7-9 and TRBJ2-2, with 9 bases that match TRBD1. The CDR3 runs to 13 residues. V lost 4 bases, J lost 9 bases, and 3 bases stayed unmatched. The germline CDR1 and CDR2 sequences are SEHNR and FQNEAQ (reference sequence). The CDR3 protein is CASSWTGARELFF. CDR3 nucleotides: TGTGCCAGCAGCTGGACAGGGGCCAGGGAGCTGTTTTTT. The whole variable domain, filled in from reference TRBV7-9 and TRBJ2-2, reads DTGVSQNPRHKITKRGQNVTFRCDPISEHNRLYWYRQTLGQGPEFLTYFQNEAQLEKSRLLSDRFSAERPKGSFSTLEIQRTEQGDSAMYLCASSWTGARELFFGEGSRLTVL.

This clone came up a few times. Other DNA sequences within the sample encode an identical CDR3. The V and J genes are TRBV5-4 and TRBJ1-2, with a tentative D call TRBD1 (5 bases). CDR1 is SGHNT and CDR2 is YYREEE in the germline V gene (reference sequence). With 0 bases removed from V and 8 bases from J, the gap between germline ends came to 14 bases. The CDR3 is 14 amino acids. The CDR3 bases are TGTGCCAGCAGCTTGGAGGCAGGGAGGTACGGCTACACCTTC. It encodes CASSLEAGRYGYTF.